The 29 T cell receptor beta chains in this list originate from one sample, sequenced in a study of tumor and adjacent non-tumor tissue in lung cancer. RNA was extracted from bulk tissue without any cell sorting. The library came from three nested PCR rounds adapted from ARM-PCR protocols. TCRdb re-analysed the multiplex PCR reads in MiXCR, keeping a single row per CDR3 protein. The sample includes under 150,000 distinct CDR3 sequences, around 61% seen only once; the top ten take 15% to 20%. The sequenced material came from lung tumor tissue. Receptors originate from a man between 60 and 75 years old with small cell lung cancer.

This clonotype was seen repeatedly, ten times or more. Here the CDR3 DNA reads TGTGCCAGCAGCTCGAATTTGGATACGCAGTATTTT. The encoded protein is CASSSNLDTQYF. This chain links TRBV11-3 with TRBJ2-3; the D is unclear. This CDR3 contains 12 residues. The germline gives CDR1 SGHNT, CDR2 YENEEA. Trimming stripped 4 bases from V and 6 bases from J, with 8 bases between.

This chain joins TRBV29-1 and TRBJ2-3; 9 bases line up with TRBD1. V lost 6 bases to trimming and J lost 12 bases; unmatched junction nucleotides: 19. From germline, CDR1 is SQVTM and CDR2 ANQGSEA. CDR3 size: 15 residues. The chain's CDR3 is CSVDPTGGCTDRQYF. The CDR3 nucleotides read TGCAGCGTAGATCCGACAGGGGGGTGTACAGATAGACAGTATTTT.

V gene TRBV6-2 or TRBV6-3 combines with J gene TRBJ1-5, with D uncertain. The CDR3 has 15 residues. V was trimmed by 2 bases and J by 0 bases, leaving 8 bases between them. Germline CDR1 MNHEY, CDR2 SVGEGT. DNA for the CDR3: TGTGCCAGCAGTTACAAGGCAGCTAGCAATCAGCCCCAGCATTTT. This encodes CASSYKAASNQPQHF.

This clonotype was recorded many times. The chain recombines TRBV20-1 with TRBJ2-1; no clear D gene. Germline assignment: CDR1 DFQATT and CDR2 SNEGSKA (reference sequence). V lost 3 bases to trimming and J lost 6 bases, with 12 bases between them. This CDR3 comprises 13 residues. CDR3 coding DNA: TGCAGTGCTAGTAAAGTAAGAACCAATGAGCAGTTCTTC. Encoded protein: CSASKVRTNEQFF.

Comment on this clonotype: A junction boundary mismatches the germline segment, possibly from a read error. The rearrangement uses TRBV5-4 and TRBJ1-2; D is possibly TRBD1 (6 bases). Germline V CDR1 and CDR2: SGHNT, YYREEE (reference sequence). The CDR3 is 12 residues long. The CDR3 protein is CVSGQREYGYTF. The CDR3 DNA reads TGTGTCAGCGGACAGAGGGAATATGGCTACACCTTC.

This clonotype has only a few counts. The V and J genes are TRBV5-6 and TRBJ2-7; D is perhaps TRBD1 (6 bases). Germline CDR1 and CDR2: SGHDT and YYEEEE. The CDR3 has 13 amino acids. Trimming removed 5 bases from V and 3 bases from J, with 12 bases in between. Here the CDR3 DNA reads TGTGCCAGCAGTTCCGGGACACACTACGAGCAGTACGTC. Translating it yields CASSSGTHYEQYV.

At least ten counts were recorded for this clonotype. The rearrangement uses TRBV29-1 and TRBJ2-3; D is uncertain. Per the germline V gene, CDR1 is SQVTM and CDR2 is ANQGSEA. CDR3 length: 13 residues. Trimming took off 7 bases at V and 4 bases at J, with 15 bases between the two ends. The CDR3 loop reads CSAPGVISDTQYF. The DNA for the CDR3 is TGCAGCGCTCCTGGGGTTATTTCAGATACGCAGTATTTT.

In DNA, the CDR3 is TGTGCTAGTGGTTTGGTCCGAGACAGGGATGCGACCCAGTACTTC. It is translated as CASGLVRDRDATQYF. V and J are TRBV12-5 and TRBJ2-5; 7 nucleotides align to TRBD1. Germline CDR1 reads LGHNT; CDR2 reads FRNRAP. The CDR3 length is 15 residues. Trimming at V came to 0 bases and at J to 7 bases, leaving 8 bases not matched to a gene.

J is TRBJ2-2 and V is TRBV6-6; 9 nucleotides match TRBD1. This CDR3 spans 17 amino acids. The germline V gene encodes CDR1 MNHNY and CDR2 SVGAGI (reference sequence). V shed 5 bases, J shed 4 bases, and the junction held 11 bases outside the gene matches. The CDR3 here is CASSGLGQGYGTGELFF. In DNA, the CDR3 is TGTGCCAGCAGTGGCCTCGGACAGGGGTATGGCACCGGGGAGCTGTTTTTT.

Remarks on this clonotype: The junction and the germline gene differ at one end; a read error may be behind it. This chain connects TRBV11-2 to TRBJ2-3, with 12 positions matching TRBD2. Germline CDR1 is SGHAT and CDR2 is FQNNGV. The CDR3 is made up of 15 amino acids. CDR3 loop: CASNLGLAGTDAQYF. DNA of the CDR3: TGTGCCAGCAACTTGGGACTAGCGGGCACAGATGCGCAGTATTTT.

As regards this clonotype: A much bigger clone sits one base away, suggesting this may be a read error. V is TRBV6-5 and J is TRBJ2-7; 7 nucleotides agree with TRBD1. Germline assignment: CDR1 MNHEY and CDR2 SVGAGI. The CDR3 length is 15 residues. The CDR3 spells CASNYSTGLGYEQYF. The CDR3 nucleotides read TGTGCCAGCAATTACTCGACAGGGCTAGGATACGAGCAGTACTTC.

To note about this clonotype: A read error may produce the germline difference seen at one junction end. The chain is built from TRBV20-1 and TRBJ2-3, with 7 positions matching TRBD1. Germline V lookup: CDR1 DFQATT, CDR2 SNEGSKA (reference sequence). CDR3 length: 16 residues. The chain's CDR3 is CSARDTSGGRTDMQYF. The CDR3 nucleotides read TGCAGTGCTAGAGATACTTCAGGGGGACGCACAGATATGCAGTATTTT.

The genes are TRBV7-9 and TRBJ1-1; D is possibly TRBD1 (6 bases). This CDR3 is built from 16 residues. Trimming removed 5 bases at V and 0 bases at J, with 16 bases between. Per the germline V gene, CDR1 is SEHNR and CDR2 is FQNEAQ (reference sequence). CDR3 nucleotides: TGTGCCAGCAGCCTCCAGTTGGGGGCCATGAACACTGAAGCTTTCTTT. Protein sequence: CASSLQLGAMNTEAFF. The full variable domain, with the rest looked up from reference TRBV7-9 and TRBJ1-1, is DTGVSQNPRHKITKRGQNVTFRCDPISEHNRLYWYRQTLGQGPEFLTYFQNEAQLEKSRLLSDRFSAERPKGSFSTLEIQRTEQGDSAMYLCASSLQLGAMNTEAFFGQGTRLTVV.

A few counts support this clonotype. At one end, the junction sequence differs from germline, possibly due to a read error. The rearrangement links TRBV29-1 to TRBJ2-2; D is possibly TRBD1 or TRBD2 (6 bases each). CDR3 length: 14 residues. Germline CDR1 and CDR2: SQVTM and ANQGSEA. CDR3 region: CSVSSARGVGGLFF. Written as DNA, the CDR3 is TGCAGCGTTTCTTCGGCTAGGGGGGTCGGGGGGCTGTTTTTT.

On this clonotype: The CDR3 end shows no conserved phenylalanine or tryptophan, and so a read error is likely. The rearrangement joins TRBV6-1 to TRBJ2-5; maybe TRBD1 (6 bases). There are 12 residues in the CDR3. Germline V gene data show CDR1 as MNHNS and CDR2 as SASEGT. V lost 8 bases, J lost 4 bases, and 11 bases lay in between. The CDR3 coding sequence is TGTGCCAGCTATCCACAGGGAGAGACCCAGTACATC. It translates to CASYPQGETQYI.

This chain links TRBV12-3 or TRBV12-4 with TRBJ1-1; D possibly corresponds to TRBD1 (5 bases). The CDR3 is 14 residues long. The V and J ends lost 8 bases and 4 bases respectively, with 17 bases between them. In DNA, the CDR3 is TGTGCCAGCGCACGGGGGTCCCAGAGCACTGAAGCTTTCTTT. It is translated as CASARGSQSTEAFF.

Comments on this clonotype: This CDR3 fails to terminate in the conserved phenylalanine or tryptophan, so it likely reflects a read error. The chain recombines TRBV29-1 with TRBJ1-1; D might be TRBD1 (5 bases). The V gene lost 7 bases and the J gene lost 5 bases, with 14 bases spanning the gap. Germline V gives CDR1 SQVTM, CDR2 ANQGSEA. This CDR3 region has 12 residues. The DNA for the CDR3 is TGCAGCGCTAGAATCCGACAGACTGAAGCTTTCTCT. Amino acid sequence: CSARIRQTEAFS.

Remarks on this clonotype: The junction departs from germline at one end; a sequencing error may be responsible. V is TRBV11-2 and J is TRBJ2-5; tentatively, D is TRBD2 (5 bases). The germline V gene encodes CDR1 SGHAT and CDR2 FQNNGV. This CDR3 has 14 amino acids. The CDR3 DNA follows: TGTACCAGCAGCCTCAGTGGGAGATCTAAGACCCAGTACTTC. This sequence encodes CTSSLSGRSKTQYF.

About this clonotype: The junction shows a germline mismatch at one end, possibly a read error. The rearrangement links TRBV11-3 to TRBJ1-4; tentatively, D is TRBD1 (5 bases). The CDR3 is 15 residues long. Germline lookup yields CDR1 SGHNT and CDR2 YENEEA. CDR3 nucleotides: TGTGCCAACAGCTTATCAGGGAACCTTAATGAAAAACTGTTTTTT. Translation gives CANSLSGNLNEKLFF.

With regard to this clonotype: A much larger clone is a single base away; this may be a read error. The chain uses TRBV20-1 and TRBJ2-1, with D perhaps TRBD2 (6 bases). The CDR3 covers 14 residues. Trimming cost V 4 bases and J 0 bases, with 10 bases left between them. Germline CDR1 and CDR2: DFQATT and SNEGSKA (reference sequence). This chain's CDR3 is CSANRLDSYNEQFF. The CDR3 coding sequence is TGCAGTGCTAATAGACTAGACTCCTACAATGAGCAGTTCTTC.

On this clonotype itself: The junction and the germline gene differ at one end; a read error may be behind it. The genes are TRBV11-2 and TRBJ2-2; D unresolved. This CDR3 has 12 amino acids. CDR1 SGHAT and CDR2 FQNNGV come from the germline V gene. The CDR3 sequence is CGSSYVVRELFF. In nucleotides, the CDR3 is TGTGGCAGCAGCTATGTCGTACGGGAGCTGTTTTTT.

CDR3 DNA: TGTGCCAGCAGCTTTGAGGGACTCCTAAACACTGAAGCTTTCTTT. The encoded protein is CASSFEGLLNTEAFF. V gene TRBV11-2 combines with J gene TRBJ1-1, with D possibly matching TRBD1 (5 bases). Per germline, CDR1 SGHAT and CDR2 FQNNGV. V was clipped by 3 bases and J by 2 bases, with 13 bases between them. The CDR3 length is 15 residues.

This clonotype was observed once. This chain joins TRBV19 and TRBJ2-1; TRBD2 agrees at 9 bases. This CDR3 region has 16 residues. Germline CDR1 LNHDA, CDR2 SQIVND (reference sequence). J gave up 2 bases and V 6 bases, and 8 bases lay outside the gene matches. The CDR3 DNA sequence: TGTGCCAGTAGCCGAATAGCGGGAGCAACCTACAATGAGCAGTTCTTC. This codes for CASSRIAGATYNEQFF.

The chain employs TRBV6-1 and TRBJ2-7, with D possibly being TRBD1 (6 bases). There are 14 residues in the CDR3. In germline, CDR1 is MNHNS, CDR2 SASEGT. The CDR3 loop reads CDSSEETRGYEQYV. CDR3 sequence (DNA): TGTGACAGCAGTGAAGAGACCAGGGGCTACGAGCAGTACGTC.

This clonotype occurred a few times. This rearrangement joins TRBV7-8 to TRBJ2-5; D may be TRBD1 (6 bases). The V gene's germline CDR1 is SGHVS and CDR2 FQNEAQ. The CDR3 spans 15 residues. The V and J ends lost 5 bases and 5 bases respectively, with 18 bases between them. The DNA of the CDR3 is TGTGCCAGCAGCATCGTGACAGGCGAAGGGGAGACCCAGTACTTC. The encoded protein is CASSIVTGEGETQYF.

DNA for the CDR3: TGCAAAGTTGAAGACGGGACAGGGGGCGCGTTTATCTATGGCTACACCTTC. The encoded protein is CKVEDGTGGAFIYGYTF. This rearrangement joins TRBV29-1 to TRBJ1-2, with 12 bases fitting TRBD1. CDR1 is SQVTM, CDR2 ANQGSEA, per germline. This CDR3 contains 17 residues. The full variable domain, rest sourced from reference TRBV29-1 and TRBJ1-2, is SAVISQKPSRDICQRGTSLTIQCQVDSQVTMMFWYRQQPGQSLTLIATANQGSEATYESGFVIDKFPISRPNLTFSTLTVSNMSPEDSSIYLCKVEDGTGGAFIYGYTFGSGTRLTVV.

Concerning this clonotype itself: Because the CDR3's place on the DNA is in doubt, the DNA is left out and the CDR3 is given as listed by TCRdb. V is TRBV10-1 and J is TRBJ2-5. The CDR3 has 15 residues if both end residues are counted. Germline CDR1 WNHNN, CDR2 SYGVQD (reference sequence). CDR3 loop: CASSEFGNGLETQYF.

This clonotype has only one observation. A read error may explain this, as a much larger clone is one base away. This chain's CDR3 is CASSRGLAGDFSDQFF. The DNA for the CDR3 is TGTGCCAGCAGCCGTGGACTAGCGGGAGATTTCAGTGATCAGTTCTTC. The rearrangement joins TRBV5-5 to TRBJ2-1, with 13 nucleotides matching TRBD2. This CDR3 contains 16 residues. Germline CDR1 is SGHKS and CDR2 is YYEKEE (reference sequence). V was pared by 4 bases and J by 13 bases, with 14 bases of the junction left unmatched.

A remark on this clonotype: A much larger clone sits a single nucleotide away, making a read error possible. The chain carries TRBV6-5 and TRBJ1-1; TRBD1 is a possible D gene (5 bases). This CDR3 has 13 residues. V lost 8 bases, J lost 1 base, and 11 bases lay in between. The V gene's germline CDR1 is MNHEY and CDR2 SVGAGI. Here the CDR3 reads CASHRLGNTEAFF. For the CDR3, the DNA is TGTGCCAGCCACAGGCTCGGGAACACTGAAGCTTTCTTT.